This T cell receptor (beta chain) was observed in a study of blood T cell repertoires in COVID-19. Overall study: The analysed material was cDNA or gDNA that came from T cells, B-cell-depleted T cells, or PBMCs.

The J segment lost 7 bases and the V segment lost 4 bases, leaving 6 bases of the junction unmatched. The CDR3 has 15 residues. Looked up from germline, CDR1 is SNHLY and CDR2 is FYNNEI. In the authors' workflow: The assay estimated nucleated cells by amplifying reference gene primers. Produced via immunoSEQ multiplex PCR; TCRdb's table is partial and in-frame only. V and J calls and clone size are those listed in that table; D and trimming were worked out from the DNA. This table holds approximately 230,000 clones, around 80% found once. The V and J genes are TRBV2 and TRBJ2-1; 11 bases fit TRBD2. The source is a woman in her forties with active or convalescent COVID-19. Specimen: peripheral blood. CDR3 nucleotide sequence: TGTGCCAGCAGTGCACGACTAGCGGGGATTAATGAGCAGTTCTTC. Its protein is CASSARLAGINEQFF. Full variable domain (missing parts from reference TRBV2 and TRBJ2-1): EPEVTQTPSHQVTQMGQEVILRCVPISNHLYFYWYRQILGQKVEFLVSFYNNEISEKSEIFDDQFSVERPDGSNFTLKIRSTKLEDSAMYFCASSARLAGINEQFFGPGTRLTVL.